The 8 T cell receptor beta chains reported below all come from one sample, sequenced in a study of regulatory T cells in long-lasting Graves disease. The time point here: persistent/refractory GD, antithyroid drugs over 5 years with positive TRAb. PBMC-derived RNA was used for the TCR library. Arm-PCR of CDR3 regions with iRepertoire HTBI primers generated TCR beta libraries. TCRdb processed the multiplex PCR reads anew with MiXCR; each CDR3 protein has one entry. The sample has around 400,000 distinct CDR3 sequences; around 20% are singletons. The specimen was peripheral blood mononuclear cells (PBMCs), collected when the disease was refractory, from a patient treated with antithyroid drugs. These receptor sequences come from a female donor with Graves disease.

This clonotype was picked up many times. V and J are TRBV7-9 and TRBJ2-7, with unresolved D. This CDR3 region has 15 residues. V was cut by 2 bases and J by 0 bases, with 11 bases left in between. Germline V gene lookup returns CDR1 SEHNR and CDR2 FQNEAQ (reference sequence). The CDR3 DNA sequence: TGTGCCAGCAGCTTAAGTCCCGAAAGCTCCTACGAGCAGTACTTC. Translation: CASSLSPESSYEQYF.

This clonotype has at least ten counts. CDR3 nucleotides: TGTGCCAGCACCGCCGTATCCTATGGCTACACCTTC. Its translation: CASTAVSYGYTF. The chain couples TRBV28 to TRBJ1-2; D ambiguous. Trimming pared 7 bases from V and 4 bases from J, leaving 10 bases between. Germline assignment: CDR1 MDHEN and CDR2 SYDVKM. The CDR3 runs to 12 residues.

This clonotype was recorded many times. The genes are TRBV7-2 and TRBJ1-2; unclear D gene. V was cut by 2 bases and J by 2 bases, with 6 bases left in between. CDR3 length: 13 residues. In germline, CDR1 is SGHTA, CDR2 FQGNSA. This CDR3 is CASSLRGNYGYTF. The CDR3 DNA reads as TGTGCCAGCAGCTTACGTGGGAACTATGGCTACACCTTC.

There are many counts of this clonotype. This chain connects TRBV27 to TRBJ1-1; 7 bases are a match to TRBD1. Germline loops: CDR1 MNHEY, CDR2 SMNVEV (reference sequence). V lost 5 bases to trimming and J lost 5 bases; unmatched junction nucleotides: 8. This CDR3 is 14 amino acids long. The CDR3 DNA reads as TGTGCCAGCAGTCCTCAGGGGGTTGGAACTGAAGCTTTCTTT. Its protein product is CASSPQGVGTEAFF.

The V gene is TRBV19, the J gene TRBJ1-5; D is uncertain. CDR3 length: 13 residues. The germline V gene encodes CDR1 LNHDA and CDR2 SQIVND (reference sequence). Trimming shortened V by 4 bases and J by 5 bases, and 9 bases separated the two germline ends. The CDR3 is CASSRGSYQPQHF. The CDR3, as DNA: TGTGCCAGTAGTAGAGGCTCGTATCAGCCCCAGCATTTT.

This clonotype was observed a few times. This chain uses TRBV3-1 with TRBJ2-5; D gene unclear. V was cut by 1 base and J by 5 bases, with 17 bases left in between. The CDR3 runs to 16 residues. Per the germline V gene, CDR1 is LGHDT and CDR2 is YNNKEL (reference sequence). Here the CDR3 reads CASSQVKQLSKETQYF. The CDR3 DNA follows: TGTGCCAGCAGCCAAGTAAAACAGCTTTCCAAGGAGACCCAGTACTTC.

This clonotype has a handful of counts. The V and J genes are TRBV14 and TRBJ1-4; D gene unclear. The V end was cut by 3 bases, the J end by 5 bases, with 10 bases between. The CDR3 spans 14 residues. Germline values: CDR1 SGHDN, CDR2 FVKESK. The CDR3 bases are TGTGCCAGCAGCCAGGACTTGGGGAATGAAAAACTGTTTTTT. Translating it yields CASSQDLGNEKLFF. Full variable domain (rest looked up from reference TRBV14 and TRBJ1-4): EAGVTQFPSHSVIEKGQTVTLRCDPISGHDNLYWYRRVMGKEIKFLLHFVKESKQDESGMPNNRFLAERTGGTYSTLKVQPAELEDSGVYFCASSQDLGNEKLFFGSGTQLSVL.

This clonotype was detected a few times. The genes are TRBV20-1 and TRBJ2-7, with D hard to call. Between the trimmed V and J ends, which lost 0 bases and 3 bases, there was a span of 12 bases. This CDR3 is built from 14 residues. Germline V gene sequence: CDR1 DFQATT, CDR2 SNEGSKA (reference sequence). CDR3: CSARDPLLSYEQYF. Written as DNA, the CDR3 is TGCAGTGCTAGAGATCCCCTTCTAAGCTACGAGCAGTACTTC.